The present T cell receptor beta chain was sequenced within a study of blood T cell repertoires in COVID-19. Participant-given clinical history determined each cohort assignment. The protocol was immunoSEQ multiplex PCR, while the TCRdb copy is restricted to in-frame clones and leaves out a portion. The sample lists approximately 350,000 clones; more than 75% were seen once. The CDR3 runs 14 residues. J gave up 0 bases and V 6 bases, and 5 bases lay outside the gene matches. Germline loops: CDR1 SGHRS, CDR2 YFSETQ. The sequencing sample was made of PBMCs or T cells enriched from blood (not recorded which). The V and J genes are TRBV5-1 and TRBJ2-5, with 7 bases identical to TRBD1. This clonotype originated in a woman in her thirties who had recovered from COVID-19. CDR3 sequence: CASNQGQHQETQYF. CDR3 coding DNA: TGCGCCAGCAACCAGGGACAGCACCAAGAGACCCAGTACTTC.